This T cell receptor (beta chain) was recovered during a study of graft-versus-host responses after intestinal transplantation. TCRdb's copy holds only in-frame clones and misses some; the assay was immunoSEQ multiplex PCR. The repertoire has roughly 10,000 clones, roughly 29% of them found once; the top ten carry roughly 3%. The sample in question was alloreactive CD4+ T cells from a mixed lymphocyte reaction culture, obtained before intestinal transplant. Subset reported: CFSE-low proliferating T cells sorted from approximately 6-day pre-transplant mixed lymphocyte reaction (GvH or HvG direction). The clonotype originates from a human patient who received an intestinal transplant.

The CDR3 coding sequence is TGTGCCAGCAGCCCGGTTGGGCGAACCTTCTCCTACGAGCAGTACTTC. Residues: CASSPVGRTFSYEQYF. The chain couples TRBV11-2 to TRBJ2-7; D is uncertain. The CDR3 has 16 amino acids. CDR1 and CDR2 from the germline V gene are SGHAT and FQNNGV. Between the trimmed V and J ends, which lost 5 bases and 0 bases, there was a span of 17 bases.